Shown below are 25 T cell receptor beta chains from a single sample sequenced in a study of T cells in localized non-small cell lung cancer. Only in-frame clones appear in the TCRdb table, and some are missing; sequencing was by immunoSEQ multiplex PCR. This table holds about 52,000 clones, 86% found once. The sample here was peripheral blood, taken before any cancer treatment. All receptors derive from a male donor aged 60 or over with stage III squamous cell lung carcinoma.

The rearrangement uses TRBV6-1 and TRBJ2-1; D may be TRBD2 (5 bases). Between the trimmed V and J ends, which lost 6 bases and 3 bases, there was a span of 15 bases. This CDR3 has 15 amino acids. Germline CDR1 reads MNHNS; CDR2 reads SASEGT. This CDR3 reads CASSRLSGSYNEQFF. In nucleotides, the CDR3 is TGTGCCAGCAGCCGGTTGTCGGGGAGCTACAATGAGCAGTTCTTC.

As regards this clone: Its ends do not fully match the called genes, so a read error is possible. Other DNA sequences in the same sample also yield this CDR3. CDR3 in DNA: TGCAGCGTTAAAGAGCAGCGCAAAGAGACCCAGTACTTC. As protein: CSVKEQRKETQYF. The chain links TRBV29-1 to TRBJ2-5, with D unclear. Germline loops: CDR1 SQVTM, CDR2 ANQGSEA. The CDR3 has 13 amino acids. The full variable domain, completed using reference TRBV29-1 and TRBJ2-5, is SAVISQKPSRDICQRGTSLTIQCQVDSQVTMMFWYRQQPGQSLTLIATANQGSEATYESGFVIDKFPISRPNLTFSTLTVSNMSPEDSSIYLCSVKEQRKETQYFGPGTRLLVL.

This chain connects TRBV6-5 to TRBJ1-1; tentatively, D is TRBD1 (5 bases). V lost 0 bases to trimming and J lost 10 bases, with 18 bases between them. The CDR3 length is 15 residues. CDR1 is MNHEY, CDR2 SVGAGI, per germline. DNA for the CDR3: TGTGCCAGCAGTTACTCGGCAGGGATAACGATGGGAGCTTTCTTT. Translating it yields CASSYSAGITMGAFF.

CDR3 sequence: CASSWGGSYNEQFF. CDR3 sequence (DNA): TGTGCCAGCAGTTGGGGGGGATCCTACAATGAGCAGTTCTTC. V usage is TRBV28 and J usage is TRBJ2-1; 7 bases fit TRBD2. Trimming took 4 bases from V and 1 from J; bases not matched to a gene: 1. This CDR3 region has 14 residues. From germline, CDR1 is MDHEN and CDR2 SYDVKM.

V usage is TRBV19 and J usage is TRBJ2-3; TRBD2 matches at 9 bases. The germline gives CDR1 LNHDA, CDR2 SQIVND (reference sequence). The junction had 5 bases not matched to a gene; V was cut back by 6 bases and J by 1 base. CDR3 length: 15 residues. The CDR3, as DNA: TGTGCCAGTAGAACGGAGCGGGGGGGCACAGATACGCAGTATTTT. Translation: CASRTERGGTDTQYF.

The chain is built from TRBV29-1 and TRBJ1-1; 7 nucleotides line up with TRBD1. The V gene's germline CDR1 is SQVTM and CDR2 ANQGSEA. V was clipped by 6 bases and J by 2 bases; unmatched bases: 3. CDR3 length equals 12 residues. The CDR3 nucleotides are TGCAGCGTGAGGACAGGCAACACTGAAGCTTTCTTT. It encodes CSVRTGNTEAFF. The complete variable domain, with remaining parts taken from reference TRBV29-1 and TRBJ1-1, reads SAVISQKPSRDICQRGTSLTIQCQVDSQVTMMFWYRQQPGQSLTLIATANQGSEATYESGFVIDKFPISRPNLTFSTLTVSNMSPEDSSIYLCSVRTGNTEAFFGQGTRLTVV.

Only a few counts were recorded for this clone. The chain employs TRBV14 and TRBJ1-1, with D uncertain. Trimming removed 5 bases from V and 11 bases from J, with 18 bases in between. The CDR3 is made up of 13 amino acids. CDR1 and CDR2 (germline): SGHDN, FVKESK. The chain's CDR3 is CASSSSDGRMAFF. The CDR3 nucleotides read TGTGCCAGCAGCTCTTCAGATGGGAGGATGGCTTTCTTT.

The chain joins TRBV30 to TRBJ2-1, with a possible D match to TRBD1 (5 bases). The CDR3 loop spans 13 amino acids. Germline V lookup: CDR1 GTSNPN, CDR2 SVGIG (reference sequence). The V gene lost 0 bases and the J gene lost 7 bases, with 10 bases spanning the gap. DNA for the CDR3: TGTGCCTGGAGTGTAGGACACAGAAATGAGCAGTTCTTC. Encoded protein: CAWSVGHRNEQFF. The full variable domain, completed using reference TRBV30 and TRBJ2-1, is SQTIHQWPATLVQPVGSPLSLECTVEGTSNPNLYWYRQAAGRGLQLLFYSVGIGQISSEVPQNLSASRPQDRQFILSSKKLLLSDSGFYLCAWSVGHRNEQFFGPGTRLTVL.

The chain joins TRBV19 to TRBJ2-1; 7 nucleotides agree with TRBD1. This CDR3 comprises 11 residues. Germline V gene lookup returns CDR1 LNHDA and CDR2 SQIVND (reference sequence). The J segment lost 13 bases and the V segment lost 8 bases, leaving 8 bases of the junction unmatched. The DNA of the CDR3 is TGTGCCAGTGCAAACCGGGACAGACAGTTCTTC. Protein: CASANRDRQFF.

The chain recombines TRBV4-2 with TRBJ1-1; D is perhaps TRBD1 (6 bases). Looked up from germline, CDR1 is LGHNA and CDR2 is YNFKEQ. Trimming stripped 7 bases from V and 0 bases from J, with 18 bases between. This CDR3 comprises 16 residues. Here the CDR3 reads CASTYNQGPLNTEAFF. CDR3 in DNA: TGTGCCAGCACCTATAATCAGGGGCCGCTGAACACTGAAGCTTTCTTT.

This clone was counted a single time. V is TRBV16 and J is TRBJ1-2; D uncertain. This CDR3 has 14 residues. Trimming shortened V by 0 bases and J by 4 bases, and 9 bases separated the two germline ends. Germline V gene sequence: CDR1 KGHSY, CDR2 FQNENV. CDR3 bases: TGTGCCAGCAGCCAATCCCCAGGACTCTATGGCTACACCTTC. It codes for CASSQSPGLYGYTF.

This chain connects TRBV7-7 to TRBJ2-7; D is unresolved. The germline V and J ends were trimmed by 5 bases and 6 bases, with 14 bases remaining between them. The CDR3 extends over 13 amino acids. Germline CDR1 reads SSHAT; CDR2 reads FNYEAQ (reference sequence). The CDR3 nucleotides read TGTGCCAGCAGCACCATGGCTGGGCTCGAGCAGTACTTC. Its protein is CASSTMAGLEQYF. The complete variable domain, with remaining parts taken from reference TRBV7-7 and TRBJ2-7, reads GAGVSQSPRYKVTKRGQDVTLRCDPISSHATLYWYQQALGQGPEFLTYFNYEAQPDKSGLPSDRFSAERPEGSISTLTIQRTEQRDSAMYRCASSTMAGLEQYFGPGTRLTVT.

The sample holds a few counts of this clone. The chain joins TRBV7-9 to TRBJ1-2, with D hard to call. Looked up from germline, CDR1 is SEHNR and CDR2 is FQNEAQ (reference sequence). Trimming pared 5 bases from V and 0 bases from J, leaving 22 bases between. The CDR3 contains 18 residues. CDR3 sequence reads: CASSPRILPRAANYGYTF. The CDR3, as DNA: TGTGCCAGCAGCCCAAGGATATTACCCAGAGCAGCTAACTATGGCTACACCTTC.

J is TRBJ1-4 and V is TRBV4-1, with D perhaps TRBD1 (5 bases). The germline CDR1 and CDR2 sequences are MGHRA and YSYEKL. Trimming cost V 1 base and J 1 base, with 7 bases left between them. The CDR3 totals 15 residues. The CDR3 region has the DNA TGCGCCAGCAGCCAAGCCCAGGGAACTAATGAAAAACTGTTTTTT. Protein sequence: CASSQAQGTNEKLFF.

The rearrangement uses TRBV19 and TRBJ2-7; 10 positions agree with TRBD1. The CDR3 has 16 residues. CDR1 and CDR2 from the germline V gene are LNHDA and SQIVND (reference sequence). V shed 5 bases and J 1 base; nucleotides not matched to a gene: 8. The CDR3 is CASSPYGTGASYEQYF. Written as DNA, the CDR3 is TGTGCCAGTAGTCCATATGGGACAGGGGCATCCTACGAGCAGTACTTC.

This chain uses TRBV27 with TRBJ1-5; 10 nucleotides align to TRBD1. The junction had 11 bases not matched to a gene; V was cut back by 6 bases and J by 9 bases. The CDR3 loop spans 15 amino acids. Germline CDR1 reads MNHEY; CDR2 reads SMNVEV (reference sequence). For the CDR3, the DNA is TGTGCCAGCAGCGCACATGGACAGGGGGACCGGCCCCAGCATTTT. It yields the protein CASSAHGQGDRPQHF.

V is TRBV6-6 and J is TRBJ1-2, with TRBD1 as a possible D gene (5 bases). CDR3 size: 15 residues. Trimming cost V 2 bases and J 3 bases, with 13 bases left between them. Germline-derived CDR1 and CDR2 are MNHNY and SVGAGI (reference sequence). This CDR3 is CASSYTSRDHYGYTF. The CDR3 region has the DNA TGTGCCAGCAGTTACACGTCAAGGGACCACTATGGCTACACCTTC.

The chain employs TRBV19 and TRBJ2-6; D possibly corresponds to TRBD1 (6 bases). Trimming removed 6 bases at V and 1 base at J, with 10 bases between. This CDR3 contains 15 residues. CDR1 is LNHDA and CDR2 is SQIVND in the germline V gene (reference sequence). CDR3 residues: CASSTGKSGANVLTF. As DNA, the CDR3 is TGTGCCAGTAGCACAGGGAAATCTGGGGCCAACGTCCTGACTTTC.

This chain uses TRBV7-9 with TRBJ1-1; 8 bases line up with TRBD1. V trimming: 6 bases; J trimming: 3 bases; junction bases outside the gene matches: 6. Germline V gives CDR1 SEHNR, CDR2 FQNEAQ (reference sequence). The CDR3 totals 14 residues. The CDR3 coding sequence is TGTGCCAGCAGGCCAGGGGGCATGGACACTGAAGCTTTCTTT. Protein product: CASRPGGMDTEAFF.

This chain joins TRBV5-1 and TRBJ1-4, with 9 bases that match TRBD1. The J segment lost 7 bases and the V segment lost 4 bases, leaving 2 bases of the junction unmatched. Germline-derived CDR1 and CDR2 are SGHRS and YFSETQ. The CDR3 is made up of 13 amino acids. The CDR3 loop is CASSQGQGEKLFF. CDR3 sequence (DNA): TGCGCCAGCAGCCAGGGACAGGGTGAAAAACTGTTTTTT.

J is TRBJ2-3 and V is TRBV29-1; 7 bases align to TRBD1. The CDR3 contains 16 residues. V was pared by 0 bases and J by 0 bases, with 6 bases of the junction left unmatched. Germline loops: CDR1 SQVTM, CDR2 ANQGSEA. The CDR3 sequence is CSVEESGGKSTDTQYF. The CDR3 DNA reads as TGCAGCGTTGAAGAGTCAGGGGGTAAGAGCACAGATACGCAGTATTTT.

CDR3 in DNA: TGTGCCACAACTGGAGGGGGGGTGGACGAGCAGTACTTC. Its translation is CATTGGGVDEQYF. The chain has TRBV6-1 and TRBJ2-7; TRBD2 might be the D (7 bases). The CDR3 runs 13 residues. CDR1 is MNHNS, CDR2 SASEGT, per germline. V lost 10 bases and J 5 bases, leaving 18 bases between the germline ends.

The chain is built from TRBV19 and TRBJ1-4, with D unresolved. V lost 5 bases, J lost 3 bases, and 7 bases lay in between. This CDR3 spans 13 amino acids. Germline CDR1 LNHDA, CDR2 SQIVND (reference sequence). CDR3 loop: CASSFRANEKLFF. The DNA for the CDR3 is TGTGCCAGTAGTTTCCGGGCTAATGAAAAACTGTTTTTT. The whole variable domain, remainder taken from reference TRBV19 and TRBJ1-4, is DGGITQSPKYLFRKEGQNVTLSCEQNLNHDAMYWYRQDPGQGLRLIYYSQIVNDFQKGDIAEGYSVSREKKESFPLTVTSAQKNPTAFYLCASSFRANEKLFFGSGTQLSVL.

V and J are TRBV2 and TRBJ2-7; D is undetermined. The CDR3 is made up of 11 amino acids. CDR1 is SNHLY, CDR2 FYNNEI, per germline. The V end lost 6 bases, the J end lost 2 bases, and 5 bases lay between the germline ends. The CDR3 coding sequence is TGTGCCAGCAGAGGAACCTACGAGCAGTACTTC. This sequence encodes CASRGTYEQYF. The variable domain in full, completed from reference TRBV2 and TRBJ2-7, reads EPEVTQTPSHQVTQMGQEVILRCVPISNHLYFYWYRQILGQKVEFLVSFYNNEISEKSEIFDDQFSVERPDGSNFTLKIRSTKLEDSAMYFCASRGTYEQYFGPGTRLTVT.

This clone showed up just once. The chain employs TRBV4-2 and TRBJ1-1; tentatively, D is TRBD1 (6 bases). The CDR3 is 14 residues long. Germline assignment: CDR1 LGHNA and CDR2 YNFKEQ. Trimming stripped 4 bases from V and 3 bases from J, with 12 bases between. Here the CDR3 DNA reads TGTGCCAGCAGCCCCTTAGGGGGTTACACTGAAGCTTTCTTT. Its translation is CASSPLGGYTEAFF.